This entry features one TCR beta chain sequence. This sample is drawn from a study of blood T cell repertoires in COVID-19. Germline CDR1 and CDR2: SGHAT and FQNNGV. Trimming removed 4 bases from V and 5 bases from J; junction bases left unmatched: 1. The CDR3 spans 15 residues. The protocol was immunoSEQ multiplex PCR, while the TCRdb copy is restricted to in-frame clones and leaves out a portion. The top ten hold 10% of the sample, which has 29,000 or so clones, roughly nine tenths seen once. The chain links TRBV11-2 to TRBJ2-1; TRBD2 matches at 14 bases. This receptor was identified in a man in his 60s with acute or convalescent COVID-19. Sequencing input: peripheral blood. CDR3 residues: CASSSGLAGDNEQFF. The CDR3 DNA reads TGTGCCAGCAGCTCGGGACTAGCGGGAGACAATGAGCAGTTCTTC.